These 4 T cell receptor beta chains share one sample of origin, sequenced in a study of blood T cell repertoires in COVID-19. Clones were read by immunoSEQ multiplex PCR, and TCRdb kept only the in-frame ones, dropping some. The data show over 85,000 clones, about 90% seen once. Input material: peripheral blood. The receptor set was obtained from a man between 45 and 60 years old with active COVID-19.

The CDR3 spells CASSPLQGNKRYYGYTF. CDR3 coding DNA: TGTGCCAGCAGCCCCTTACAGGGAAATAAAAGGTACTATGGCTACACCTTC. The V and J genes are TRBV3-1 (or the pseudogene TRBV3-2) and TRBJ1-2, with D perhaps matching TRBD1 (6 bases). There are 17 residues in the CDR3. V was clipped by 4 bases and J by 3 bases, with 21 bases between them. The germline CDR1 and CDR2 sequences are LGHDT and YNNKEL (reference sequence).

The chain employs TRBV28 and TRBJ2-3, with 7 bases fitting TRBD2. Germline CDR1 is MDHEN and CDR2 is SYDVKM. Trimming at V came to 6 bases and at J to 6 bases, leaving 12 bases not matched to a gene. This CDR3 has 15 amino acids. The CDR3 loop is CASSFWGGFRDTQYF. The CDR3 nucleotides read TGTGCCAGCAGCTTTTGGGGGGGGTTCAGGGATACGCAGTATTTT.

The rearrangement uses TRBV6-5 and TRBJ1-1; D gene unclear. Trimming cost V 3 bases and J 1 base, with 9 bases left between them. Germline CDR1 reads MNHEY; CDR2 reads SVGAGI. The CDR3 runs to 14 residues. The CDR3 loop reads CASSYETANTEAFF. Here the CDR3 DNA reads TGTGCCAGCAGTTATGAAACAGCGAACACTGAAGCTTTCTTT.

This clone has only a few counts. The chain is built from TRBV10-3 and TRBJ2-2; tentatively, D is TRBD1 (5 bases). CDR1 ENHRY and CDR2 SYGVKD come from the germline V gene. The CDR3 runs to 14 residues. V dropped 3 bases and J dropped 3 bases, with 8 bases sitting between them. CDR3 sequence: CAISETRDTGELFF. For the CDR3, the DNA is TGTGCCATCAGTGAAACCAGGGACACCGGGGAGCTGTTTTTT.